The 27 T cell receptor beta chains reported below all come from one sample, sequenced in a study of blood T cell repertoires in COVID-19 (dated by TCRdb to the early 2020s). The library was generated by the immunoSEQ multiplex PCR assay. TCRdb holds this immuneACCESS table with in-frame rearrangements only. Some clones are missing; in checked studies, unresolved V genes explain under half, and the rest has no known cause. The sample yields 270,000 or so clones; roughly 89% were counted once. The leading ten clones occupy about 3% of the sample. Specimen: peripheral blood. Receptors were obtained from a woman aged 25 to 45 with active or convalescent COVID-19.

This sequence joins TRBV7-9 and TRBJ2-7; 9 bases match TRBD1. CDR1 and CDR2 (germline): SEHNR, FQNEAQ (reference sequence). CDR3 length: 14 amino acids. The V and J ends lost 5 bases and 2 bases, in that order; junction bases with no gene match: 4. The CDR3 sequence is CASSSRDRAYEQYF. The CDR3 nucleotides read TGTGCCAGCAGCAGCAGGGACAGGGCCTACGAGCAGTACTTC.

This chain connects TRBV6-1 to TRBJ2-5, with 7 bases lining up with TRBD1. The CDR3 consists of 13 residues. Losses at the gene ends were 3 bases for V and 5 bases for J; bases not matched to a gene: 3. Germline V gives CDR1 MNHNS, CDR2 SASEGT. The CDR3 bases are TGTGCCAGCAGTGAGACAGGGATTGAGACCCAGTACTTC. It is translated as CASSETGIETQYF.

The rearrangement links TRBV27 to TRBJ2-2, with 8 bases identical to TRBD1. This CDR3 contains 15 residues. Germline CDR1 MNHEY, CDR2 SMNVEV (reference sequence). After removal of 3 bases from V and 4 bases from J, the junction contained 4 bases not matched to a gene. The CDR3 DNA follows: TGTGCCAGCAGTTTCGACAGGGGAGGCACCGGGGAGCTGTTTTTT. Amino acid sequence: CASSFDRGGTGELFF.

This clone was recorded only once. The gene calls are TRBV6-4 and TRBJ2-1; D is perhaps TRBD2 (7 bases). V was trimmed by 0 bases and J by 5 bases, leaving 14 bases between them. This CDR3 has 16 residues. Germline V gene data show CDR1 as MRHNA and CDR2 as SNTAGT. The CDR3 loop reads CASSDSGGPTNNEQFF. DNA of the CDR3: TGTGCCAGCAGTGACTCGGGGGGGCCTACCAACAATGAGCAGTTCTTC.

The gene calls are TRBV11-2 and TRBJ2-7; D ambiguous. V shed 0 bases and J shed 3 bases, with 3 bases lying between them. The CDR3 totals 12 residues. Germline values: CDR1 SGHAT, CDR2 FQNNGV. CDR3 in DNA: TGTGCCAGCAGCTTAGACGTCTACGAGCAGTACTTC. It is translated as CASSLDVYEQYF. Complete variable domain (other parts from reference TRBV11-2 and TRBJ2-7): EAGVAQSPRYKIIEKRQSVAFWCNPISGHATLYWYQQILGQGPKLLIQFQNNGVVDDSQLPKDRFSAERLKGVDSTLKIQPAKLEDSAVYLCASSLDVYEQYFGPGTRLTVT.

This clone appeared a single time. The V gene is TRBV18, the J gene TRBJ2-1; D uncertain. This CDR3 comprises 11 residues. Per germline, CDR1 KGHSH and CDR2 LQKENI. Trimming removed 8 bases at V and 7 bases at J, with 9 bases between. For the CDR3, the DNA is TGTGCCAGCACTACTAAGAATGAGCAGTTCTTC. It yields the protein CASTTKNEQFF.

Regarding this clone: The sample holds other DNA sequences that translate to the same CDR3. The V gene is TRBV28, the J gene TRBJ1-2; D is possibly TRBD1 (5 bases). Trimming removed 3 bases from V and 5 bases from J, with 10 bases in between. Per the germline V gene, CDR1 is MDHEN and CDR2 is SYDVKM. This CDR3 contains 13 residues. The CDR3 reads CASSLRRGYGYTF. The CDR3 DNA is TGTGCCAGCAGTTTGAGAAGGGGATATGGCTACACCTTC.

This chain joins TRBV13 and TRBJ2-1, with 9 bases fitting TRBD1. The CDR3 consists of 15 residues. J was trimmed by 3 bases and V by 4 bases; bases with no gene match: 4. CDR1 and CDR2 from the germline V gene are PRHDT and FYEKMQ (reference sequence). DNA for the CDR3: TGTGCCAGCAGCTCGGGACAGGGCAACTACAATGAGCAGTTCTTC. Amino acid sequence: CASSSGQGNYNEQFF.

This chain connects TRBV7-9 to TRBJ1-1, with TRBD1 matching over 10 bases. V shed 5 bases, J shed 5 bases, and the junction held 5 bases outside the gene matches. CDR1 SEHNR and CDR2 FQNEAQ come from the germline V gene (reference sequence). The CDR3 covers 14 residues. CDR3: CASSPMGQGTEAFF. CDR3 bases: TGTGCCAGCAGCCCGATGGGACAGGGGACTGAAGCTTTCTTT. Combining the CDR3 with reference TRBV7-9 and TRBJ1-1 gives the whole variable domain DTGVSQNPRHKITKRGQNVTFRCDPISEHNRLYWYRQTLGQGPEFLTYFQNEAQLEKSRLLSDRFSAERPKGSFSTLEIQRTEQGDSAMYLCASSPMGQGTEAFFGQGTRLTVV.

This chain links TRBV30 with TRBJ1-6; 8 bases are shared with TRBD1. Germline values: CDR1 GTSNPN, CDR2 SVGIG (reference sequence). CDR3 size: 17 residues. V was pared by 5 bases and J by 6 bases, with 15 bases of the junction left unmatched. CDR3 nucleotide sequence: TGTGCCTGGGACAGGGGCTCCGTGGGAGTCCGTAATTCACCCCTCCACTTT. Translating gives CAWDRGSVGVRNSPLHF. Variable domain in full (rest from reference TRBV30 and TRBJ1-6): SQTIHQWPATLVQPVGSPLSLECTVEGTSNPNLYWYRQAAGRGLQLLFYSVGIGQISSEVPQNLSASRPQDRQFILSSKKLLLSDSGFYLCAWDRGSVGVRNSPLHFGNGTRLTVT.

This chain uses TRBV30 with TRBJ1-1; tentative D call: TRBD1 (5 bases). Germline CDR1 GTSNPN, CDR2 SVGIG (reference sequence). The CDR3 contains 12 residues. V lost 6 bases and J 6 bases, leaving 14 bases between the germline ends. The CDR3 DNA is TGTGCCTGCCGGAACCTGGGGCCTGAAGCTTTCTTT. It codes for CACRNLGPEAFF.

DNA for the CDR3: TGCGCCAGTGGGACCGAGCACCACTATAAGGACAGGGGCAGTCCCTACGAGCAGTACTTC. As protein: CASGTEHHYKDRGSPYEQYF. This chain joins TRBV10-1 and TRBJ2-7, with 9 nucleotides matching TRBD1. The junction had 26 bases not matched to a gene; V was cut back by 9 bases and J by 2 bases. The germline CDR1 and CDR2 sequences are WNHNN and SYGVQD (reference sequence). This CDR3 comprises 20 residues.

The chain recombines TRBV7-2 with TRBJ1-6; D may be TRBD1 (6 bases). V was cut by 6 bases and J by 6 bases, with 12 bases left in between. The germline gives CDR1 SGHTA, CDR2 FQGNSA. The CDR3 extends over 14 amino acids. CDR3 sequence reads: CASSIDRLNSPLHF. CDR3 nucleotide sequence: TGTGCCAGCAGTATCGACAGGCTTAATTCACCCCTCCACTTT.

V gene TRBV7-3 combines with J gene TRBJ1-3; perhaps TRBD1 as D (5 bases). The CDR3 loop spans 15 amino acids. Trimming removed 2 bases at V and 2 bases at J, with 10 bases between. Germline V lookup: CDR1 SGHTA, CDR2 FQGTGA. The DNA of the CDR3 is TGTGCCAGCAGCTTAGCTCCAGGGCCTGGAAACACCATATATTTT. This sequence encodes CASSLAPGPGNTIYF.

This clone was observed a handful of times. The chain links TRBV6-5 to TRBJ1-5, with D tentatively TRBD1 (6 bases). Trimming left V 5 bases short and J 7 bases short, with 12 bases between. The CDR3 runs to 13 residues. Germline CDR1 MNHEY, CDR2 SVGAGI. CDR3 nucleotide sequence: TGTGCCAGCAGTCCCGGGGGGGCGCAGCCCCAGCATTTT. This gives the protein CASSPGGAQPQHF.

Comments on this clone: This sample includes further DNA sequences coding for the same CDR3. The rearrangement joins TRBV6-1 to TRBJ1-2; 10 bases agree with TRBD1. This CDR3 is 13 amino acids long. Germline lookup yields CDR1 MNHNS and CDR2 SASEGT. Trimming removed 3 bases from V and 7 bases from J; junction bases left unmatched: 2. The CDR3 region has the DNA TGTGCCAGCAGTGATAGGGACAGGGGTGGCTACACCTTC. Protein product: CASSDRDRGGYTF.

Turning to this clone: The same CDR3 is also encoded by other DNA sequences in this sample. The V gene is TRBV5-1, the J gene TRBJ1-3, with TRBD1 matching 8 bases. The CDR3 loop spans 15 amino acids. V shed 5 bases and J 4 bases; nucleotides not matched to a gene: 8. Germline V gene data show CDR1 as SGHRS and CDR2 as YFSETQ. The CDR3 DNA reads as TGCGCCAGCAGTCCCCAGGGGGCTTCAGGAAACACCATATATTTT. Its translation: CASSPQGASGNTIYF. Full variable domain (remainder filled in from reference TRBV5-1 and TRBJ1-3): KAGVTQTPRYLIKTRGQQVTLSCSPISGHRSVSWYQQTPGQGLQFLFEYFSETQRNKGNFPGRFSGRQFSNSRSEMNVSTLELGDSALYLCASSPQGASGNTIYFGEGSWLTVV.

Only one count was recorded for this clone. Additional DNA sequences in this sample encode the identical CDR3. The chain has TRBV30 and TRBJ1-1; TRBD1 matches at 7 bases. CDR3 length equals 10 residues. The germline V gene has CDR1 GTSNPN and CDR2 SVGIG (reference sequence). The V and J ends lost 7 bases and 8 bases, in that order; junction bases with no gene match: 4. The CDR3 spells CAFGQAEAFF. CDR3 nucleotide sequence: TGTGCCTTTGGACAGGCAGAAGCTTTCTTT.

This chain links TRBV5-1 with TRBJ1-4, with 10 bases lining up with TRBD1. The germline CDR1 and CDR2 sequences are SGHRS and YFSETQ. The CDR3 sequence is 14 residues long. The junction had 5 bases not matched to a gene; V was cut back by 4 bases and J by 8 bases. The CDR3 bases are TGCGCCAGCAGCCCCGGGACAGGGGACGAAAAACTGTTTTTT. It yields the protein CASSPGTGDEKLFF. The full variable domain, rest sourced from reference TRBV5-1 and TRBJ1-4, is KAGVTQTPRYLIKTRGQQVTLSCSPISGHRSVSWYQQTPGQGLQFLFEYFSETQRNKGNFPGRFSGRQFSNSRSEMNVSTLELGDSALYLCASSPGTGDEKLFFGSGTQLSVL.

This chain joins TRBV10-3 and TRBJ1-2, with a weak D call TRBD1 (5 bases). CDR1 and CDR2 (germline): ENHRY, SYGVKD. V lost 10 bases, J lost 4 bases, and 13 bases lay in between. The CDR3 is made up of 12 amino acids. CDR3 protein: CATSREGYGYTF. The CDR3 DNA sequence: TGTGCCACAAGCAGGGAGGGCTATGGCTACACCTTC.

The V and J genes are TRBV3-1 (or the pseudogene TRBV3-2) and TRBJ1-2; D is uncertain. This CDR3 region has 14 residues. V lost 2 bases and J lost 0, with 7 bases in between. Germline V lookup: CDR1 LGHDT, CDR2 YNNKEL (reference sequence). Written as DNA, the CDR3 is TGTGCCAGCAGCCAAAACAGCCCTAACTATGGCTACACCTTC. Translation: CASSQNSPNYGYTF.

CDR3 sequence reads: CASSIGRGGTDTQYF. CDR3 coding DNA: TGTGCCAGTAGTATAGGGCGGGGGGGCACAGATACGCAGTATTTT. The chain employs TRBV19 and TRBJ2-3, with 8 bases identical to TRBD2. The germline V gene encodes CDR1 LNHDA and CDR2 SQIVND (reference sequence). This CDR3 region has 15 residues. The V segment lost 1 base and the J segment 1 base; nucleotides outside the gene matches: 1.

J is TRBJ1-2 and V is TRBV6-2 or TRBV6-3, with D possibly TRBD1 on 6 matching bases. Germline V CDR1 and CDR2: MNHEY, SVGEGT. This CDR3 spans 14 amino acids. Trimming left V 5 bases short and J 0 bases short, with 10 bases between. The DNA of the CDR3 is TGTGCCAGCAGTCTGACAGGAGCTAACTATGGCTACACCTTC. Protein: CASSLTGANYGYTF.

The chain employs TRBV21-1 and TRBJ1-1; the table's D call of TRBD1 was not tested on the DNA. TRBV21-1 is a pseudogene locus. The CDR3 totals 16 residues. The CDR3 DNA reads as TGTGCCAGCAGCAAAGGGGAAGGGGGATTGAACACTGAAGCTTTCTTT. Amino acids: CASSKGEGGLNTEAFF.

This chain uses TRBV28 with TRBJ2-1; 13 nucleotides agree with TRBD2. The CDR3 spans 16 residues. CDR1 and CDR2 (germline): MDHEN, SYDVKM. The V and J ends lost 6 bases and 8 bases, in that order; junction bases with no gene match: 10. This CDR3 reads CASSQLTSGGAHEQFF. The CDR3 DNA reads as TGTGCCAGCAGCCAACTCACTAGCGGGGGGGCCCATGAGCAGTTCTTC.

V and J are TRBV9 and TRBJ2-2; 7 nucleotides match TRBD2. The CDR3 covers 16 residues. CDR1 SGDLS and CDR2 YYNGEE come from the germline V gene. With V trimmed by 0 bases and J by 6 bases, 8 bases remained unmatched. In nucleotides, the CDR3 is TGTGCCAGCAGCGTAGCGGGAGGCCAGTGGCCCGGGGAGCTGTTTTTT. This gives the protein CASSVAGGQWPGELFF.

The chain recombines TRBV7-9 with TRBJ2-3; D is perhaps TRBD1 (6 bases). There are 15 residues in the CDR3. Trimming removed 5 bases at V and 0 bases at J, with 12 bases between. The germline CDR1 and CDR2 sequences are SEHNR and FQNEAQ (reference sequence). CDR3 nucleotides: TGTGCCAGCAGCCCAAGGACAGCTAGCACAGATACGCAGTATTTT. It encodes CASSPRTASTDTQYF.